This TCR beta chain was obtained from a study of OX40 agonist ivuxolimab in advanced cancers. Study-level background: Hepatocellular carcinoma, melanoma, renal cell or head and neck cancer was diagnosed in the dose-escalation patients.

Points from the study as a whole: Clonal expansion among partial responders at 0.1-3.0 mg/kg ranked near the lowest.

TCRdb's copy holds only in-frame clones and misses some; the assay was immunoSEQ multiplex PCR. The table records some 47,000 clones, 70% to 80% of them present only once. Autoimmune disease history or systemic immunosuppression was exclusionary. This CDR3 spans 14 amino acids. Trimming took 3 bases from V and 8 from J; bases not matched to a gene: 8. Germline V gene sequence: CDR1 GTSNPN, CDR2 SVGIG (reference sequence). As concerns this clone: Its antigen remains unknown.

This sequence was found in an adult with an advanced solid tumor such as melanoma, head and neck, liver or kidney cancer. The sequencing used CD4+ or CD8+ T cells sorted from blood, collected in a trial of the OX40 agonist ivuxolimab. V is TRBV30 and J is TRBJ1-4; 8 bases line up with TRBD1. The CDR3, as DNA: TGTGCCTGGAGGAGACAGGGGATGAGCGAAAAACTGTTTTTT. Translated: CAWRRQGMSEKLFF.